These 8 T cell receptor beta chains were sequenced from one sample in a study of control samples from healthy donors and cancer patients. Method: immunoSEQ multiplex PCR; TCRdb's copy keeps in-frame clones and lacks some. This table holds about 150,000 clones, about 94% found once. Material: blood. Every receptor here comes from a man aged 35-49 years in good health.

The J gene is TRBJ2-2, the V gene TRBV27; 7 nucleotides align to TRBD1. CDR1 and CDR2 (germline): MNHEY, SMNVEV (reference sequence). Losses at the gene ends were 4 bases for V and 1 base for J; bases not matched to a gene: 3. The CDR3 runs to 15 residues. The CDR3, as DNA: TGTGCCAGCAGTTACAGGGGATTGAACACCGGGGAGCTGTTTTTT. It codes for CASSYRGLNTGELFF.

This chain uses TRBV19 with TRBJ1-2, with TRBD1 matching over 7 bases. The V segment lost 9 bases and the J segment 1 base; nucleotides outside the gene matches: 11. Germline CDR1 LNHDA, CDR2 SQIVND (reference sequence). The CDR3 loop spans 15 amino acids. CDR3 region: CASTFGTASNYGYTF. The CDR3 coding sequence is TGTGCCAGCACTTTCGGGACAGCGAGTAACTATGGCTACACCTTC. Full variable domain (remainder filled in from reference TRBV19 and TRBJ1-2): DGGITQSPKYLFRKEGQNVTLSCEQNLNHDAMYWYRQDPGQGLRLIYYSQIVNDFQKGDIAEGYSVSREKKESFPLTVTSAQKNPTAFYLCASTFGTASNYGYTFGSGTRLTVV.

CDR3 loop: CASSYFHGGINYGYTF. The CDR3 nucleotides are TGTGCCAGCAGTTATTTTCACGGAGGGATTAACTATGGCTACACCTTC. The genes are TRBV6-2 or TRBV6-3 and TRBJ1-2, with D unresolved. The CDR3 loop spans 16 amino acids. Germline lookup yields CDR1 MNHEY and CDR2 SVGEGT. The V and J ends lost 3 bases and 1 base respectively, with 15 bases between them.

The rearrangement joins TRBV24-1 to TRBJ2-2; 7 nucleotides agree with TRBD2. Trimming removed 4 bases from V and 4 bases from J; junction bases left unmatched: 11. In germline, CDR1 is KGHDR, CDR2 SFDVKD. This CDR3 has 17 amino acids. The CDR3 nucleotides are TGTGCCACCAGTGACCACCACCAGCGGGGATTCACCGGGGAGCTGTTTTTT. This codes for CATSDHHQRGFTGELFF.

This clone was observed a single time. The J gene is TRBJ1-2, the V gene TRBV30; D is perhaps TRBD1 (5 bases). Per the germline V gene, CDR1 is GTSNPN and CDR2 is SVGIG (reference sequence). There are 14 residues in the CDR3. Deletions cut 2 bases from V and 7 bases from J, with 17 bases between. The CDR3 DNA is TGTGCCTGGAGTCCAGGGAGAGGGTTAAGTGGCTACACCTTC. It encodes CAWSPGRGLSGYTF.

V gene TRBV19 combines with J gene TRBJ1-5; tentatively, D is TRBD1 (6 bases). From germline, CDR1 is LNHDA and CDR2 SQIVND (reference sequence). The CDR3 has 15 residues. With 1 base removed from V and 5 bases from J, the gap between germline ends came to 12 bases. The CDR3 protein is CASSIGDMRDQPQHF. CDR3 coding DNA: TGTGCCAGTAGTATAGGGGACATGAGAGATCAGCCCCAGCATTTT.

V usage is TRBV7-6 and J usage is TRBJ1-6, with unresolved D. Trimming took off 5 bases at V and 9 bases at J, with 11 bases between the two ends. The CDR3 loop spans 13 amino acids. Germline V gene lookup returns CDR1 SGHVS and CDR2 FNYEAQ. CDR3 nucleotides: TGTGCCAGCAGCCCGGGCGGGAGTTCACCCCTCCACTTT. Its protein is CASSPGGSSPLHF. Combining the CDR3 with reference TRBV7-6 and TRBJ1-6 gives the whole variable domain GAGVSQSPRYKVTKRGQDVALRCDPISGHVSLYWYRQALGQGPEFLTYFNYEAQQDKSGLPNDRFSAERPEGSISTLTIQRTEQRDSAMYRCASSPGGSSPLHFGNGTRLTVT.

The rearrangement links TRBV7-9 to TRBJ1-2; the D gene is possibly TRBD1 (6 bases). CDR1 and CDR2 (germline): SEHNR, FQNEAQ (reference sequence). This CDR3 region has 16 residues. The V end was cut by 5 bases, the J end by 5 bases, with 21 bases between. CDR3 DNA sequence: TGTGCCAGCAGCCCGATGGGGGCCGCTTACGCTTATGGCTACACCTTC. Translating it yields CASSPMGAAYAYGYTF.